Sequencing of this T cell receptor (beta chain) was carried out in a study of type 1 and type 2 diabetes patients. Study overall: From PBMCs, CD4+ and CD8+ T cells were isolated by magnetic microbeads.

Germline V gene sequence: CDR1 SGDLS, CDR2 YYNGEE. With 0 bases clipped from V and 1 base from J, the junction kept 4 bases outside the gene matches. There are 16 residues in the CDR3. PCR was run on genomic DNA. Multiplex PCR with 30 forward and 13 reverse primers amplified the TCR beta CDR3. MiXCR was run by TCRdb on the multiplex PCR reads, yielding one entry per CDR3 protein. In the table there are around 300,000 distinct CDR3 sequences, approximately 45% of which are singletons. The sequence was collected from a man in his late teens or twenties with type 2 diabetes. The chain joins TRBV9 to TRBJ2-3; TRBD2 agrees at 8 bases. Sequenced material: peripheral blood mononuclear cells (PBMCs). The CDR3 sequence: CASSVVARGGTDTQYF. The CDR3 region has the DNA TGTGCCAGCAGCGTAGTGGCGCGGGGGGGCACAGATACGCAGTATTTT.